The 20 T cell receptor beta chains presented below share a single source sample, sequenced in a study of blood T cells in healthy people across ages (dated by TCRdb to between 2015 and 2016). The library was built by means of 5' RACE. Sequencing relied on an Illumina HiSeq 2500. A second PCR of 7 to 11 cycles was run with a J-beta primer mix and a sample-barcoded 5' primer. TCRdb itself trimmed the public reads at Q25 with fastp, ran MiXCR and retained productive beta chains. Rows are unified per CDR3 protein, each entry keeping the most common DNA and genes. Here the sample has 2 million or so distinct CDR3 sequences; just under 50% occur a single time. The ten largest clones represent roughly 2.1% of the sample. Sequenced input: blood. These receptors all stem from a middle-aged woman in good health.

The V and J genes are TRBV5-6 and TRBJ1-2; no clear D gene. The V gene's germline CDR1 is SGHDT and CDR2 YYEEEE. The ends were cut back, 2 bases at V and 10 bases at J, with 21 bases in the middle. The CDR3 runs to 15 residues. The CDR3 DNA reads TGTGCCAGCAGCTTTAAACCGGCCGGAAACAACGCCTACACCTTC. As protein: CASSFKPAGNNAYTF.

This sequence joins TRBV5-1 and TRBJ1-4; D uncertain. The germline gives CDR1 SGHRS, CDR2 YFSETQ. The length of the CDR3 is 15 residues. V lost 2 bases, J lost 4 bases, and 12 bases lay in between. As DNA, the CDR3 is TGCGCCAGCAGCTTACGAGACGCGGGTAATGAAAAACTGTTTTTT. This encodes CASSLRDAGNEKLFF.

The genes are TRBV24-1 and TRBJ2-5; 7 bases align to TRBD2. The CDR3 runs to 17 residues. CDR1 is KGHDR, CDR2 SFDVKD, per germline. V gave up 0 bases and J gave up 5 bases; unmatched junction bases: 11. The CDR3 reads CATSDLSLSQGGETQYF. For the CDR3, the DNA is TGTGCCACCAGTGATTTGTCGCTTTCCCAGGGAGGGGAGACCCAGTACTTC.

V gene TRBV28 combines with J gene TRBJ2-3; 10 bases agree with TRBD2. This CDR3 region has 17 residues. V gave up 5 bases and J gave up 0 bases; unmatched junction bases: 8. CDR1 and CDR2 (germline): MDHEN, SYDVKM. CDR3 nucleotide sequence: TGTGCCAGCAGTACGGCGGGACTAGCGCTGAGCACAGATACGCAGTATTTT. Protein product: CASSTAGLALSTDTQYF.

The chain links TRBV6-5 to TRBJ2-3; the match to TRBD1 covers 11 bases. The CDR3 is 16 amino acids. CDR1 is MNHEY and CDR2 is SVGAGI in the germline V gene. Germline trimming cut 4 bases from V and 5 bases from J; bases unmatched to any gene: 8. The CDR3 loop reads CASSFDGQGAGDTQYF. CDR3 nucleotides: TGTGCCAGCAGTTTCGATGGACAGGGGGCTGGAGATACGCAGTATTTT.

The sample holds a few counts of this clonotype. The chain employs TRBV4-1 and TRBJ2-5, with 7 bases fitting TRBD2. CDR1 and CDR2 from the germline V gene are MGHRA and YSYEKL. This CDR3 spans 13 amino acids. Trimming at V came to 5 bases and at J to 5 bases, leaving 5 bases not matched to a gene. This CDR3 reads CASSWTRLETQYF. The CDR3 coding sequence is TGCGCCAGCAGCTGGACTAGGTTGGAGACCCAGTACTTC.

This clonotype was seen only a few times. The chain couples TRBV6-5 to TRBJ1-1; TRBD1 is a possible D gene (6 bases). This CDR3 region has 14 residues. Between the trimmed V and J ends, which lost 5 bases and 4 bases, there was a span of 14 bases. CDR1 is MNHEY, CDR2 SVGAGI, per germline. CDR3 loop: CASSPRGGGTEAFF. Written as DNA, the CDR3 is TGTGCCAGCAGTCCTCGCGGAGGGGGCACTGAAGCTTTCTTT.

This clonotype turned up a few times. The chain couples TRBV7-2 to TRBJ1-4; no clear D gene. Per the germline V gene, CDR1 is SGHTA and CDR2 is FQGNSA. The CDR3 is 12 amino acids. Trimming pared 2 bases from V and 6 bases from J, leaving 4 bases between. The CDR3 region has the DNA TGTGCCAGCAGCTTATTATATGAAAAACTGTTTTTT. It specifies CASSLLYEKLFF.

The chain is built from TRBV7-9 and TRBJ2-1; D not resolved. Deletions cut 5 bases from V and 4 bases from J, with 12 bases between. CDR3 length equals 14 residues. CDR1 is SEHNR, CDR2 FQNEAQ, per germline (reference sequence). The CDR3 is CASSRSLGYNEQFF. The CDR3 DNA sequence: TGTGCCAGCAGCCGTTCGCTCGGGTACAATGAGCAGTTCTTC.

This clonotype was seen a single time. The V call is TRBV4-1, the J call TRBJ2-7; 10 positions agree with TRBD2. CDR1 and CDR2 (germline): MGHRA, YSYEKL. V dropped 4 bases and J dropped 7; count of bases not matched to a gene: 16. This CDR3 has 17 residues. CDR3 in amino acids: CASSPRSGGAYDNEQYF. The CDR3 DNA reads as TGCGCCAGCAGCCCTAGAAGCGGGGGGGCTTACGACAATGAGCAGTACTTC.

The chain joins TRBV4-1 to TRBJ2-1, with TRBD2 matching 10 bases. The J call is in doubt because the DNA end fits TRBJ2-7 better. The CDR3 is made up of 16 amino acids. Germline-derived CDR1 and CDR2 are MGHRA and YSYEKL. In nucleotides, the CDR3 is TGCGCCAGCAGCCAAGGTCTAGCGGGGGCCTACAATGAGCAGTACTTC. It translates to CASSQGLAGAYNEQYF.

V is TRBV7-8 and J is TRBJ2-5; TRBD1 aligns across 8 bases. Per the germline V gene, CDR1 is SGHVS and CDR2 is FQNEAQ. There are 16 residues in the CDR3. V trimming: 3 bases; J trimming: 2 bases; junction bases outside the gene matches: 8. CDR3 sequence (DNA): TGTGCCAGCAGCTTTGAACGACAGGGGTGGCAAGAGACCCAGTACTTC. It translates to CASSFERQGWQETQYF.

Of note for this clonotype: Being one base from a much bigger clone, this may be a read error. This chain uses TRBV7-2 with TRBJ2-5; 10 bases agree with TRBD1. Germline CDR1 reads SGHTA; CDR2 reads FQGNSA. The junction had 4 bases not matched to a gene; V was cut back by 5 bases and J by 1 base. The CDR3 has 15 amino acids. As DNA, the CDR3 is TGTGCCAGCAGCAAAGGACAGGGGGGCCAAGAGACCCAGTACTTC. Its translation: CASSKGQGGQETQYF.

The chain combines TRBV27 with TRBJ1-2; D remains unclear. Germline V gives CDR1 MNHEY, CDR2 SMNVEV (reference sequence). V lost 3 bases, J lost 6 bases, and 14 bases lay in between. The CDR3 runs 14 residues. The CDR3 DNA sequence: TGTGCCAGCAGTTTCTCCGGGTCTTTGGATGGCTACACCTTC. Translated: CASSFSGSLDGYTF.

This clonotype was detected only a few times. The rearrangement joins TRBV7-2 to TRBJ2-5; 7 bases are a match to TRBD1. The CDR3 spans 15 residues. Germline CDR1 and CDR2: SGHTA and FQGNSA. The V and J ends lost 1 base and 11 bases, in that order; junction bases with no gene match: 13. The CDR3 loop reads CASSLERTGPNEQYF. DNA of the CDR3: TGTGCCAGCAGCTTAGAAAGGACAGGACCCAATGAGCAGTACTTC. Supplemented by reference TRBV7-2 and TRBJ2-5, the full variable domain reads GAGVSQSPSNKVTEKGKDVELRCDPISGHTALYWYRQSLGQGLEFLIYFQGNSAPDKSGLPSDRFSAERTGGSVSTLTIQRTQQEDSAVYLCASSLERTGPNEQYFGPGTRLLVL.

This chain joins TRBV20-1 and TRBJ2-7; tentative D call: TRBD2 (5 bases). V was pared by 8 bases and J by 3 bases, with 11 bases between. This CDR3 region has 11 residues. From germline, CDR1 is DFQATT and CDR2 SNEGSKA (reference sequence). The CDR3 is CSLKADYEQYF. The DNA for the CDR3 is TGCAGTCTGAAAGCGGACTACGAGCAGTACTTC.

This clonotype was seen more than once but under ten times. The chain combines TRBV6-5 with TRBJ2-5, with TRBD1 matching 10 bases. V shed 6 bases, J shed 5 bases, and the junction held 6 bases outside the gene matches. CDR3 size: 14 residues. Germline values: CDR1 MNHEY, CDR2 SVGAGI. CDR3 loop: CASRGQGGRETQYF. The CDR3 DNA is TGTGCCAGCAGAGGACAGGGGGGACGGGAGACCCAGTACTTC.

This chain uses TRBV13 with TRBJ2-5; TRBD1 agrees at 9 bases. TRBJ2-7 matches the DNA end more closely, so the J call is doubtful. CDR3 length: 15 amino acids. Germline V gene lookup returns CDR1 PRHDT and CDR2 FYEKMQ (reference sequence). CDR3 amino acids: CASSASGTGFGEQYF. CDR3 in DNA: TGTGCCAGCAGCGCCTCCGGGACAGGGTTCGGCGAGCAGTACTTC.

The chain combines TRBV29-1 with TRBJ2-4; TRBD1 aligns across 8 bases. The DNA matches TRBJ2-7 better at its end, which makes the J call doubtful. The CDR3 is 14 residues long. Germline CDR1 and CDR2: SQVTM and ANQGSEA. For the CDR3, the DNA is TGCAGCGTTGACGTAGGACAGGGATCCGACGAGCAGTACTTC. Its protein is CSVDVGQGSDEQYF.

The J gene is TRBJ2-5, the V gene TRBV5-1; 14 positions match TRBD2. The CDR3 extends over 17 amino acids. Germline V gene sequence: CDR1 SGHRS, CDR2 YFSETQ. Unmatched junction bases numbered 9, after V lost 4 bases and J lost 4 bases. Here the CDR3 reads CASSLRTSGGPTETQYF. CDR3 coding DNA: TGCGCCAGCAGCCTTCGGACTAGCGGGGGGCCCACAGAGACCCAGTACTTC.